This TCR beta chain was identified in a study of T cell responses to AZD1222 COVID-19 vaccine. Study-wide findings and caveats: AZD1222 recipients seropositive at baseline numbered only five or six. Donors, mostly white British, included more females; clonal diversity was possibly underestimated. When two AZD1222 doses had been given, Spike-specific TCR breadth and depth rose.

The repertoire was sequenced with immunoSEQ multiplex PCR; TCRdb's copy has only in-frame clones and lacks some. Of 120,000 or so clones in the sample, 75% to 95% were seen once. Comments on this clone: Its antigen is not identified.

V lost 6 bases to trimming and J lost 4 bases, with 11 bases between them. The CDR3 is 13 amino acids. Looked up from germline, CDR1 is SNHLY and CDR2 is FYNNEI. The source is an adult in good health. Source: peripheral blood, taken on day 0 of AZD1222 vaccination. The rearrangement uses TRBV2 and TRBJ2-3; no reliable D call. In DNA form, the CDR3 reads TGTGCCAGCAGGGGTAAGGGTTCAGATACGCAGTATTTT. Its translation: CASRGKGSDTQYF.